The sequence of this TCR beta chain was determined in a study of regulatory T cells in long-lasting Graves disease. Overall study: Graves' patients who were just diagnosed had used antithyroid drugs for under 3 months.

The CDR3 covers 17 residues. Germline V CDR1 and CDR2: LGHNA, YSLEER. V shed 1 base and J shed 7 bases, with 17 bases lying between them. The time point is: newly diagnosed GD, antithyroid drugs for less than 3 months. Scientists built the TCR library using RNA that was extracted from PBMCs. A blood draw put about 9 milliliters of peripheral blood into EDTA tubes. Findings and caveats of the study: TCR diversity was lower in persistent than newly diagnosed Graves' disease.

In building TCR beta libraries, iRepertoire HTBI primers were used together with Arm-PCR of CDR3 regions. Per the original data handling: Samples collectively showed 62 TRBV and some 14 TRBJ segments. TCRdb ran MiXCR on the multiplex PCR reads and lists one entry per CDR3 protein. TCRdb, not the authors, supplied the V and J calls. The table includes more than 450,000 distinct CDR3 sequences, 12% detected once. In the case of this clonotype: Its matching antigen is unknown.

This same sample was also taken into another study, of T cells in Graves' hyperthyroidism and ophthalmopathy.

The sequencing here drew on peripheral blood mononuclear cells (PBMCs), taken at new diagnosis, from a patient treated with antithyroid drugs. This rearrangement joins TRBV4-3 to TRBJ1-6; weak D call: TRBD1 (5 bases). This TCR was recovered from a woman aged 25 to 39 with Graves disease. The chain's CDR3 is CASSQVRGSGQNSPLHF. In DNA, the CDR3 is TGCGCCAGCAGCCAAGTTAGGGGTTCCGGGCAGAATTCACCCCTCCACTTT.